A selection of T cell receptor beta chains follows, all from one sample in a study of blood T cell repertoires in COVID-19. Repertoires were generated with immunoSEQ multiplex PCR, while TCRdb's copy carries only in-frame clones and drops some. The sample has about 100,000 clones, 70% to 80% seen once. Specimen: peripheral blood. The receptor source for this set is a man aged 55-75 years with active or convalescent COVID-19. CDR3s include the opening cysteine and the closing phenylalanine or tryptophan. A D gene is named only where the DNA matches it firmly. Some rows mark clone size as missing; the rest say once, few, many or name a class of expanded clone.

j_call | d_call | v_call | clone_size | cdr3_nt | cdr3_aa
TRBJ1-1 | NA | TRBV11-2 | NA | TGTGCCAGCAGCTTAGACGGTCCTTCGTACACTGAAGCTTTCTTT | CASSLDGPSYTEAFF
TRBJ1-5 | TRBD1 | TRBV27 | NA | TGTGCCAGCACCAAGACAGGGGTAGGCAATCAGCCCCAGCATTTT | CASTKTGVGNQPQHF
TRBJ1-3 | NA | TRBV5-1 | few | TGCGCCAGCAGACCCGACGGGAACTCTGGAAACACCATATATTTT | CASRPDGNSGNTIYF
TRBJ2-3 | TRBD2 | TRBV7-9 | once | TGTGCCAGCAGCTTAGCGGGGGGGATTCGCACAGATACGCAGTATTTT | CASSLAGGIRTDTQYF
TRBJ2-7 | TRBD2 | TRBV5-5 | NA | TGTGCCAGCAGCTCGGCCGGGACTAGCAGTTACGAGCAGTACTTC | CASSSAGTSSYEQYF
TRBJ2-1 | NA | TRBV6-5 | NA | TGTGCCAGCACACTCCGGGATGAGCAGTTCTTC | CASTLRDEQFF
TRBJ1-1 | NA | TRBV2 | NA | TGTGCCAGCAGTGAACACAGGAACACTGAAGCTTTCTTT | CASSEHRNTEAFF
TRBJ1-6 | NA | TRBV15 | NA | TGTGCCACCAGCAGAGATTCGCGGGGGTCGGGTTCACCCCTCCACTTT | CATSRDSRGSGSPLHF
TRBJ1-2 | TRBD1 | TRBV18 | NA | TGTGCCAGCTCACCGGGACAGGAGGGCTATGGCTACACCTTC | CASSPGQEGYGYTF
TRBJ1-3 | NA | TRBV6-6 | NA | TGTGCCAGCAGTTACACTCCTGGGGCAAGTGGAAACACCATATATTTT | CASSYTPGASGNTIYF
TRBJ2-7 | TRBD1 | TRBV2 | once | TGTGCCAGCAGCGCGGGACAGGGGCGCGAGCAGTACTTC | CASSAGQGREQYF
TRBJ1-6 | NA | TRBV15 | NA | TGTGCCACCAGCAGAGAAACTATGGGTGGTTCACCCCTCCACTTT | CATSRETMGGSPLHF
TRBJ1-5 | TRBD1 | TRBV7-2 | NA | TGTGCCAGCAGCAAACAACAGGGGGCTAATCAGCCCCAGCATTTT | CASSKQQGANQPQHF
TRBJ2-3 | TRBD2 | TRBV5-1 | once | TGCGCCAGCAGCCTAGCGGGAGGACGCACAGATACGCAGTATTTT | CASSLAGGRTDTQYF
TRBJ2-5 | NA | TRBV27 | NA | TGTGCCAGCAGTTTATTGGGAGAAGAGACCCAGTACTTC | CASSLLGEETQYF
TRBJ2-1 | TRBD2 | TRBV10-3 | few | TGTGCCATCAGTCGGACTAGCGGGAGGGCATATGAGCAGTTCTTC | CAISRTSGRAYEQFF
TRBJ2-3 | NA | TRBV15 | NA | TGTGCCACCAGCAGAGGTCCCCGGGGAGATACGCAGTATTTT | CATSRGPRGDTQYF
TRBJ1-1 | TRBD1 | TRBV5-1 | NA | TGCGCCAGCCAATACGGACAGGATCACACTGAAGCTTTCTTT | CASQYGQDHTEAFF
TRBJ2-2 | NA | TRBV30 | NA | TGTGCCTGGAGCGGAGGACGGGTTTACACCGGGGAGCTGTTTTTT | CAWSGGRVYTGELFF
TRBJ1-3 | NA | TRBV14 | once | TGTGCCAGCAGCCTACGGAACACCATATATTTT | CASSLRNTIYF
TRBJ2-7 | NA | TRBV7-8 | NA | TGTGCCAGCAGCTCCCTAGTATTAACGTACGAGCAGTACTTC | CASSSLVLTYEQYF
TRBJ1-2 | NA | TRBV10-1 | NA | TGCGCCAGCAGTGAGACACGCTCCTATGGCTACACCTTC | CASSETRSYGYTF
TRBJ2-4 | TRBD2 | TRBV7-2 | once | TGTGCCAGCAGCTTAGGGACCGGACTAGCGGGGGGAAAAAACATTCAGTACTTC | CASSLGTGLAGGKNIQYF
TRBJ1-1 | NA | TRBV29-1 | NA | TGCAGCGTCAAGACCCCAGGCCAGAACACTGAAGCTTTCTTT | CSVKTPGQNTEAFF
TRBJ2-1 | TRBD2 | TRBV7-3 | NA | TGTGCCAGCAGCTCGGGACTAGCGGAAAATGAGCAGTTCTTC | CASSSGLAENEQFF
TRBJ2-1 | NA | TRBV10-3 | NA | TGTGCCATCCGGGGGAGCGCTAATGAGCAGTTCTTC | CAIRGSANEQFF
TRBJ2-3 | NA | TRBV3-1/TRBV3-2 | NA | TGTGCCAGCAGCCAAGATTTCCCGGACCACGCCCTCCCGGGACTCCACACAGATACGCAGTATTTT | CASSQDFPDHALPGLHTDTQYF